A single sample is the source of the 21 T cell receptor beta chains below, sequenced in a study of early stage breast cancer tumors. Here immunoSEQ multiplex PCR was the method, and the copy in TCRdb shows in-frame clones only, minus some. Counted here are more than 60,000 clones, 70% to 85% occurring once; the ten biggest clones make up more than 3%. Sequencing used blood. The origin of the receptors is a person in their sixties with breast cancer.

V usage is TRBV7-2 and J usage is TRBJ1-5, with TRBD1 as a possible D gene (6 bases). The V and J ends lost 5 bases and 6 bases respectively, with 17 bases between them. This CDR3 is built from 15 residues. Germline V gene sequence: CDR1 SGHTA, CDR2 FQGNSA. For the CDR3, the DNA is TGTGCCAGCAGCGACCGATCAGGGGCTTTTCAGCCCCAGCATTTT. Protein sequence: CASSDRSGAFQPQHF.

V usage is TRBV5-1 and J usage is TRBJ2-7; possible D gene TRBD2, 5 bases. Germline V gene lookup returns CDR1 SGHRS and CDR2 YFSETQ. The CDR3 has 13 amino acids. The V end was cut by 0 bases, the J end by 3 bases, with 7 bases between. CDR3 nucleotide sequence: TGCGCCAGCAGCTTGGGCGGGTACTACGAGCAGTACTTC. It yields the protein CASSLGGYYEQYF.

J is TRBJ2-3 and V is TRBV9; D gene ambiguous. The germline V gene has CDR1 SGDLS and CDR2 YYNGEE. The CDR3 runs to 16 residues. V was pared by 0 bases and J by 4 bases, with 15 bases between. CDR3 nucleotides: TGTGCCAGCAGCGTAGGGACCCTCGGAGTACCAGATACGCAGTATTTT. Amino acids: CASSVGTLGVPDTQYF.

The chain is built from TRBV11-3 and TRBJ2-1; 7 bases agree with TRBD1. J was trimmed by 6 bases and V by 5 bases; bases with no gene match: 10. Germline lookup yields CDR1 SGHNT and CDR2 YENEEA. The CDR3 length is 15 residues. CDR3 DNA: TGTGCCAGCAGCCTCCGGGCACAGGGGCCCAATGAGCAGTTCTTC. It is translated as CASSLRAQGPNEQFF.

The rearrangement uses TRBV7-9 and TRBJ1-1, with TRBD1 matching 7 bases. Germline V CDR1 and CDR2: SEHNR, FQNEAQ (reference sequence). The CDR3 runs to 14 residues. Trimming cost V 5 bases and J 2 bases; bases outside gene matches: 5. This CDR3 reads CASSQGQINTEAFF. The CDR3 bases are TGTGCCAGCAGCCAGGGACAGATAAACACTGAAGCTTTCTTT. Full variable domain (outside the CDR3, taken from reference TRBV7-9 and TRBJ1-1): DTGVSQNPRHKITKRGQNVTFRCDPISEHNRLYWYRQTLGQGPEFLTYFQNEAQLEKSRLLSDRFSAERPKGSFSTLEIQRTEQGDSAMYLCASSQGQINTEAFFGQGTRLTVV.

The J gene is TRBJ1-5, the V gene TRBV6-5; 7 bases are a match to TRBD1. Trimming at V came to 6 bases and at J to 11 bases, leaving 4 bases not matched to a gene. The germline V gene has CDR1 MNHEY and CDR2 SVGAGI. The CDR3 is made up of 11 amino acids. The CDR3 region is CASSPGGSQHF. DNA for the CDR3: TGTGCCAGCAGCCCAGGGGGTTCCCAGCATTTT.

This clone was seen more than once but under ten times. The V and J genes are TRBV30 and TRBJ1-5, with a possible D match to TRBD1 (5 bases). Germline loops: CDR1 GTSNPN, CDR2 SVGIG (reference sequence). The CDR3 has 14 residues. Trimming pared 3 bases from V and 5 bases from J, leaving 14 bases between. CDR3 in DNA: TGTGCCTGGAGCGACGGGACTGGAGATCAGCCCCAGCATTTT. Encoded protein: CAWSDGTGDQPQHF.

The rearrangement links TRBV2 to TRBJ2-5, with TRBD2 matching over 10 bases. The germline CDR1 and CDR2 sequences are SNHLY and FYNNEI. J gave up 10 bases and V 2 bases, and 7 bases lay outside the gene matches. The CDR3 is made up of 14 amino acids. CDR3 sequence reads: CASSEQTSGVVQYF. The CDR3 DNA follows: TGTGCCAGCAGTGAACAAACTAGCGGGGTCGTCCAGTACTTC. Full variable domain (outside the CDR3, taken from reference TRBV2 and TRBJ2-5): EPEVTQTPSHQVTQMGQEVILRCVPISNHLYFYWYRQILGQKVEFLVSFYNNEISEKSEIFDDQFSVERPDGSNFTLKIRSTKLEDSAMYFCASSEQTSGVVQYFGPGTRLLVL.

This clone has more than one count but fewer than ten. The J gene is TRBJ2-7, the V gene TRBV23-1; a weak D match, TRBD1 (6 bases). TRBV23-1 is sorted into the ORF group, with uncertain function. The CDR3 spans 14 residues. The germline V and J ends were trimmed by 4 bases and 7 bases, with 17 bases remaining between them. CDR3 bases: TGCGCCAGCAGTCCGTTACAGGGTTTAGGAGAGCAGTACTTC. It yields the protein CASSPLQGLGEQYF.

Only a few counts were recorded for this clone. The chain has TRBV29-1 and TRBJ1-5; maybe TRBD1 (6 bases). The CDR3 has 14 amino acids. In germline, CDR1 is SQVTM, CDR2 ANQGSEA. V was pared by 6 bases and J by 2 bases, with 14 bases between. DNA for the CDR3: TGCAGCGTCGTTACAGGGATCGGCAATCAGCCCCAGCATTTT. As protein: CSVVTGIGNQPQHF.

This clone was observed a few times. The genes are TRBV7-2 and TRBJ2-7; 9 bases are shared with TRBD1. Looked up from germline, CDR1 is SGHTA and CDR2 is FQGNSA. V lost 4 bases, J lost 2 bases, and 6 bases stayed unmatched. The CDR3 is 15 residues long. CDR3 protein: CASSSYRGQTYEQYF. The DNA for the CDR3 is TGTGCCAGCAGCTCCTACAGGGGGCAAACCTACGAGCAGTACTTC.

This clone was observed a handful of times. This chain joins TRBV6-1 and TRBJ1-1; D is undetermined. The germline V and J ends were trimmed by 4 bases and 0 bases, with 6 bases remaining between them. There are 13 residues in the CDR3. CDR1 and CDR2 from the germline V gene are MNHNS and SASEGT. CDR3 in amino acids: CASSVKVNTEAFF. DNA of the CDR3: TGTGCCAGCAGTGTGAAGGTGAACACTGAAGCTTTCTTT.

This chain connects TRBV5-1 to TRBJ2-5; the match to TRBD1 covers 8 bases. The CDR3 runs 15 residues. Germline trimming cut 1 base from V and 1 base from J; bases unmatched to any gene: 3. CDR1 SGHRS and CDR2 YFSETQ come from the germline V gene. DNA of the CDR3: TGCGCCAGCAGCTTGACAGGGGGAGGCCAAGAGACCCAGTACTTC. Translation: CASSLTGGGQETQYF.

This clone has just one count. The chain combines TRBV5-4 with TRBJ2-7; 16 nucleotides agree with TRBD2. The CDR3 is 16 amino acids. Germline loops: CDR1 SGHNT, CDR2 YYREEE (reference sequence). With V trimmed by 4 bases and J by 3 bases, 4 bases remained unmatched. CDR3 protein: CASSTGTSGRVYEQYF. Written as DNA, the CDR3 is TGTGCCAGCAGCACCGGGACTAGCGGGAGGGTCTACGAGCAGTACTTC.

This chain uses TRBV6-5 with TRBJ2-7, with a weak D call TRBD1 (5 bases). CDR1 and CDR2 (germline): MNHEY, SVGAGI. The CDR3 has 13 residues. With 4 bases removed from V and 5 bases from J, the gap between germline ends came to 12 bases. The CDR3 DNA is TGTGCCAGCAGTTGGACACAGTCTAACGAGCAGTACTTC. It codes for CASSWTQSNEQYF.

This sequence joins TRBV28 and TRBJ2-2, with TRBD2 matching 14 bases. The V gene's germline CDR1 is MDHEN and CDR2 SYDVKM. V was pared by 4 bases and J by 6 bases, with 4 bases of the junction left unmatched. This CDR3 comprises 16 residues. The CDR3 region has the DNA TGTGCCAGCAGTTCACCGGGACTAGCGGGAGCCGGGGAGCTGTTTTTT. Translated: CASSSPGLAGAGELFF. Based on the CDR3 plus reference TRBV28 and TRBJ2-2, the full variable domain is DVKVTQSSRYLVKRTGEKVFLECVQDMDHENMFWYRQDPGLGLRLIYFSYDVKMKEKGDIPEGYSVSREKKERFSLILESASTNQTSMYLCASSSPGLAGAGELFFGEGSRLTVL.

The chain recombines TRBV28 with TRBJ1-3; the D is unclear. This CDR3 has 14 residues. Trimming took off 4 bases at V and 2 bases at J, with 9 bases between the two ends. Germline V gene sequence: CDR1 MDHEN, CDR2 SYDVKM. CDR3: CASSSGGTGNTIYF. In DNA, the CDR3 is TGTGCCAGCAGTTCCGGAGGGACTGGAAACACCATATATTTT.

The rearrangement uses TRBV4-1 and TRBJ2-5; 9 positions agree with TRBD1. In germline, CDR1 is MGHRA, CDR2 YSYEKL. The CDR3 totals 16 residues. The trim removed 4 bases at V and 3 bases at J, leaving 9 bases unmatched. The CDR3: CASSRIFGTGKETQYF. The CDR3 bases are TGCGCCAGCAGCCGGATATTCGGGACAGGGAAAGAGACCCAGTACTTC.

V is TRBV18 and J is TRBJ1-1, with D hard to call. CDR1 and CDR2 (germline): KGHSH, LQKENI. Trimming removed 3 bases at V and 3 bases at J, with 5 bases between. CDR3 length equals 12 residues. The CDR3 region has the DNA TGTGCCAGCTCACCCTCCGACACTGAAGCTTTCTTT. Translated, it gives CASSPSDTEAFF.

V gene TRBV5-4 combines with J gene TRBJ1-2; possible D gene TRBD1, 6 bases. The CDR3 consists of 13 residues. V was cut by 4 bases and J by 2 bases, with 9 bases left in between. Germline V lookup: CDR1 SGHNT, CDR2 YYREEE (reference sequence). The DNA for the CDR3 is TGTGCCAGCAGCGGCGACAGGAACTATGGCTACACCTTC. This sequence encodes CASSGDRNYGYTF. The full variable domain, in which reference TRBV5-4 and TRBJ1-2 provide the parts outside the CDR3, is ETGVTQSPTHLIKTRGQQVTLRCSSQSGHNTVSWYQQALGQGPQFIFQYYREEENGRGNFPPRFSGLQFPNYSSELNVNALELDDSALYLCASSGDRNYGYTFGSGTRLTVV.

The chain recombines TRBV10-3 with TRBJ2-3; 8 bases agree with TRBD2. The V segment lost 10 bases and the J segment 5 bases; nucleotides outside the gene matches: 8. CDR1 ENHRY and CDR2 SYGVKD come from the germline V gene. This CDR3 is 13 amino acids long. CDR3 bases: TGTGCCAGGGCCCGGGGGGGGGAAGATACGCAGTATTTT. This gives the protein CARARGGEDTQYF.